This record covers a single T cell receptor (beta chain). Regions amplified from RNA transcripts were the TCR beta CDR3 regions. TCR CDR3 underwent first-round RT-PCR with the HTBI primer set. TCRdb itself ran the multiplex PCR reads through MiXCR, one entry per CDR3 protein. Here the sample spans a few hundred thousand distinct CDR3 sequences, 15% to 19% being singletons. The record originates from a study of T cells in Graves' hyperthyroidism and ophthalmopathy. V lost 5 bases, J lost 4 bases, and 6 bases stayed unmatched. CDR1 is MDHEN and CDR2 is SYDVKM in the germline V gene. The CDR3 has 15 amino acids. On the basis of clinical symptoms, serum thyroxine and TRAb, thyroid ultrasound and orbital computed tomography, diagnoses were made.

V is TRBV28 and J is TRBJ1-5; TRBD1 matches at 9 bases. The source material was blood. This clonotype originated in a woman under 40 with Graves' hyperthyroidism. Written as DNA, the CDR3 is TGTGCCAGCAGTCCCCGGGACAGGGCTAATCAGCCCCAGCATTTT. It is translated as CASSPRDRANQPQHF.